The next 6 T cell receptor beta chains were all read from a single sample in a study of cytomegalovirus exposure and HLA in healthy donors. PCR involved 60 Vbeta and 13 Jbeta primers. Sequencing used immunoSEQ multiplex PCR; TCRdb keeps in-frame clones, though not all of them. The table shows more than 140,000 clones, with 55% to 70% occurring only once. The source material was PBMCs. The receptors were sampled from a woman in her thirties in good health and CMV-seropositive.

The chain couples TRBV6-6 to TRBJ2-2, with 9 bases identical to TRBD1. Germline CDR1 reads MNHNY; CDR2 reads SVGAGI (reference sequence). V dropped 9 bases and J dropped 4; count of bases not matched to a gene: 3. The CDR3 sequence is 13 residues long. CDR3 coding DNA: TGTGCCAGTTTACAGGGGGCCACCGGGGAGCTGTTTTTT. Encoded protein: CASLQGATGELFF.

This chain joins TRBV12-5 and TRBJ1-1; D is possibly TRBD1 (6 bases). The CDR3 extends over 14 amino acids. The germline V gene encodes CDR1 LGHNT and CDR2 FRNRAP. V lost 6 bases to trimming and J lost 6 bases, with 17 bases between them. DNA for the CDR3: TGTGCTAGTGGGGTACAGGGCTCCGGAGCTGAAGCTTTCTTT. It yields the protein CASGVQGSGAEAFF.

This clone was seen a few times. The chain carries TRBV10-3 and TRBJ1-5, with TRBD1 matching 8 bases. This CDR3 spans 15 amino acids. Looked up from germline, CDR1 is ENHRY and CDR2 is SYGVKD. Trimming took 2 bases from V and 4 from J; bases not matched to a gene: 4. The CDR3 coding sequence is TGTGCCATCAGTGAGGGACAGGGCGTTAATCAGCCCCAGCATTTT. The encoded protein is CAISEGQGVNQPQHF.

J is TRBJ2-7 and V is TRBV27; 7 bases are shared with TRBD1. The CDR3 length is 15 residues. With V trimmed by 5 bases and J by 2 bases, 9 bases remained unmatched. Germline V lookup: CDR1 MNHEY, CDR2 SMNVEV (reference sequence). The CDR3: CASSIYAGTAYEQYF. CDR3 DNA: TGTGCCAGCAGTATCTATGCCGGGACAGCCTACGAGCAGTACTTC.

Concerning this clone itself: Its ends do not fully match the called genes, so a read error is possible. In DNA form, the CDR3 reads TGCGCCAGCAGCTTGTATGGACAGATAAACTTC. It specifies CASSLYGQINF. The chain is built from TRBV5-1 and TRBJ2-5; TRBD1 is a possible D gene (6 bases). CDR1 and CDR2 from the germline V gene are SGHRS and YFSETQ. The CDR3 covers 11 residues. Variable domain in full (rest from reference TRBV5-1 and TRBJ2-5): KAGVTQTPRYLIKTRGQQVTLSCSPISGHRSVSWYQQTPGQGLQFLFEYFSETQRNKGNFPGRFSGRQFSNSRSEMNVSTLELGDSALYLCASSLYGQINFGPGTRLLVL.

The genes are TRBV5-1 and TRBJ2-3; 10 nucleotides line up with TRBD2. The length of the CDR3 is 14 residues. V lost 4 bases and J lost 12; bases outside the gene matches: 11. CDR1 and CDR2 from the germline V gene are SGHRS and YFSETQ. CDR3 DNA sequence: TGCGCCAGCAGCGCAGCGACCCTAGCGGGAGTTCAGTATTTT. It specifies CASSAATLAGVQYF.